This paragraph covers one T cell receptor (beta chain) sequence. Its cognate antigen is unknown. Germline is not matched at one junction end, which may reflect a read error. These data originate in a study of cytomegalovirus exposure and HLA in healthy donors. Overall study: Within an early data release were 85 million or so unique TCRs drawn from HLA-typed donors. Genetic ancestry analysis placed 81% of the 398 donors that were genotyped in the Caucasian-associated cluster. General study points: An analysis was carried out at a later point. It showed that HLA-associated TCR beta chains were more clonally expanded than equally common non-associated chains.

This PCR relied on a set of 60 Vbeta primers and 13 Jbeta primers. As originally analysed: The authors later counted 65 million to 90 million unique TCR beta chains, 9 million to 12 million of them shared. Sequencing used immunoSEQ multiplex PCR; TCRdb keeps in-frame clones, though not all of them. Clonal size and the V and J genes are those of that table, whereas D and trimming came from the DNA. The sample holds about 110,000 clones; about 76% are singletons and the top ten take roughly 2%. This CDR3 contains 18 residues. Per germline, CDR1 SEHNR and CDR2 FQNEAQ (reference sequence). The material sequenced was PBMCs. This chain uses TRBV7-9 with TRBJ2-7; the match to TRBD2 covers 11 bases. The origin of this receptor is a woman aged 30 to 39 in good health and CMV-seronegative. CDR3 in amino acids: CSSSSTSWTSGFSYEQYF. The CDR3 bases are TGTTCCAGCAGCTCGACCTCCTGGACTAGCGGGTTCTCCTACGAGCAGTACTTC. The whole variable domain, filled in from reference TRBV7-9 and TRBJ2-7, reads DTGVSQNPRHKITKRGQNVTFRCDPISEHNRLYWYRQTLGQGPEFLTYFQNEAQLEKSRLLSDRFSAERPKGSFSTLEIQRTEQGDSAMYLCSSSSTSWTSGFSYEQYFGPGTRLTVT.